This entry features one TCR beta chain sequence. Its antigen is not known. The libraries were made with immunoSEQ v3.0 at survey level. What sequencing targeted per sample was about 35,000-55,000 T-cell genomes. Sequenced by immunoSEQ multiplex PCR; TCRdb stores in-frame clones only, minus some. This table has approximately 35,000 clones, roughly 83% appearing once. The CDR3 covers 16 residues. The germline gives CDR1 SGHVS, CDR2 FNYEAQ. Trimming stripped 5 bases from V and 6 bases from J, with 21 bases between. This entry belongs to a study of long-term antiretroviral therapy in people with HIV. Study-level results: Post-treatment diversity went higher with ART but stayed below transplant donor controls. HIV repertoires spanned narrower CDR3 length ranges than controls.

This TCR was sampled from a man aged 18 to 30 with HIV. The sample here was unsorted PBMCs, taken 1.9 years after starting antiretroviral therapy. This chain joins TRBV7-6 and TRBJ2-3, with D possibly TRBD2 on 5 matching bases. The CDR3 reads CASSGSRQTLVDTQYF. CDR3 DNA: TGTGCCAGCAGCGGGAGTAGGCAGACTCTAGTCGATACGCAGTATTTT.